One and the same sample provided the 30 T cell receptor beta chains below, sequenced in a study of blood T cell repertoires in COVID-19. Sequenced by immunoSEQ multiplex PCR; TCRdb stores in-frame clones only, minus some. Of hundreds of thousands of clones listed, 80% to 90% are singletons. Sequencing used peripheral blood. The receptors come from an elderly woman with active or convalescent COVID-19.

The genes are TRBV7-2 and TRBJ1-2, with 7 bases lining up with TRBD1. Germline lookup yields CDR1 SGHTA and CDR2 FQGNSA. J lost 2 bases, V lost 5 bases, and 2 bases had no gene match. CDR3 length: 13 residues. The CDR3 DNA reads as TGTGCCAGCAGCGCGACAGGGAACTATGGCTACACCTTC. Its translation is CASSATGNYGYTF.

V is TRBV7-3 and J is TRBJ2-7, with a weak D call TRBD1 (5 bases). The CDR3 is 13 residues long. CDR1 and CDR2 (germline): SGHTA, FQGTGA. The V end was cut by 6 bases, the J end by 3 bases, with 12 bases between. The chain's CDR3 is CASRGQGNYEQYF. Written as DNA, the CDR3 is TGTGCCAGCAGGGGGCAGGGCAACTACGAGCAGTACTTC.

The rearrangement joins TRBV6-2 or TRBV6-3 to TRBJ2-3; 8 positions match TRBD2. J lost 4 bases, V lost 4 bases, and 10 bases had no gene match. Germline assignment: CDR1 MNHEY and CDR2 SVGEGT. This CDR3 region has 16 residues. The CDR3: CASSSRGGLGPDTQYF. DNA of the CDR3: TGTGCCAGCAGTTCCCGGGGGGGCCTTGGGCCAGATACGCAGTATTTT.

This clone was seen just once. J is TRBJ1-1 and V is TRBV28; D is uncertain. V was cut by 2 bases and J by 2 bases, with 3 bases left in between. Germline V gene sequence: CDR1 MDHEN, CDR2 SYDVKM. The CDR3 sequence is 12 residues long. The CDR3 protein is CASSLTNTEAFF. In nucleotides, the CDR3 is TGTGCCAGCAGTTTAACTAACACTGAAGCTTTCTTT.

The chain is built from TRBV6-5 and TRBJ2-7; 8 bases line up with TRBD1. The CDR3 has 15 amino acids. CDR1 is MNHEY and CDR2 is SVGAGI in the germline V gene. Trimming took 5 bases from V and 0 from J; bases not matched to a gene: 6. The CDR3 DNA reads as TGTGCCAGCAGTAGGACAGGGCGTAGCTCCTACGAGCAGTACTTC. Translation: CASSRTGRSSYEQYF.

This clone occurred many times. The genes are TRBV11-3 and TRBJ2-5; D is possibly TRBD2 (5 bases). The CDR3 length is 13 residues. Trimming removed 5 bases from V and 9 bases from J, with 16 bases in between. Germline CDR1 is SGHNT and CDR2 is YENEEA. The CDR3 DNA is TGTGCCAGCAGCCCGGAGTCGGACTCTCCCCAGTACTTC. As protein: CASSPESDSPQYF.

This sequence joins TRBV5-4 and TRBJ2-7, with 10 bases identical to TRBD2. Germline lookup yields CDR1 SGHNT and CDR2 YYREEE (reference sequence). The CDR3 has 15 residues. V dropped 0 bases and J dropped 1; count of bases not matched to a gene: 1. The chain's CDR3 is CASSLDSGGSYEQYF. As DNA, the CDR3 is TGTGCCAGCAGCTTGGATAGCGGGGGGTCCTACGAGCAGTACTTC.

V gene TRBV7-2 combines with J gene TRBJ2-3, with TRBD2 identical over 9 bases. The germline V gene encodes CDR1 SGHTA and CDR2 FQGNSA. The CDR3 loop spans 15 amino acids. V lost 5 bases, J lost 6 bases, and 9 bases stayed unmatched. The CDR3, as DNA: TGTGCCAGCAGCACTTCAGCGGGGGGCTGGGATACGCAGTATTTT. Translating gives CASSTSAGGWDTQYF.

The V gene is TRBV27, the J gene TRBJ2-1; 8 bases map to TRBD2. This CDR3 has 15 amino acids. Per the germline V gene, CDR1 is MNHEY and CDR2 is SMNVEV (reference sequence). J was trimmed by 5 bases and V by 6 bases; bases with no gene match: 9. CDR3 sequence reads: CASRSGGRTNNEQFF. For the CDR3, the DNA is TGTGCCAGCAGGTCTGGCGGGAGGACCAACAATGAGCAGTTCTTC.

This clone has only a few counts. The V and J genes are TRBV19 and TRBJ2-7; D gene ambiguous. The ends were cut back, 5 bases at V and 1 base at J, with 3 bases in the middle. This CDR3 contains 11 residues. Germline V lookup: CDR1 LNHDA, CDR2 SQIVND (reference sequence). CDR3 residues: CASSSSYEQYF. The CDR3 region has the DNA TGTGCCAGTAGTTCTTCCTACGAGCAGTACTTC.

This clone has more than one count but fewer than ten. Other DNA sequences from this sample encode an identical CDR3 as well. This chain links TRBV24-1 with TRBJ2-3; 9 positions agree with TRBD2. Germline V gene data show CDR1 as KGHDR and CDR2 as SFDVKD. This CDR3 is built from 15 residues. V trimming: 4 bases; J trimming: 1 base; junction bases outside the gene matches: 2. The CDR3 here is CATSDRTSGTDTQYF. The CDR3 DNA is TGTGCCACCAGTGACAGGACTAGCGGCACAGATACGCAGTATTTT.

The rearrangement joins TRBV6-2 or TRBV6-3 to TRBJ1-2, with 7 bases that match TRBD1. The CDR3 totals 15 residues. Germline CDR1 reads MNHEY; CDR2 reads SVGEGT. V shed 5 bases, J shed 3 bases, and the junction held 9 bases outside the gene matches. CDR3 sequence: CASSRDSSTYYGYTF. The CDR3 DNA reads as TGTGCCAGCAGTCGGGACAGCAGTACCTACTATGGCTACACCTTC.

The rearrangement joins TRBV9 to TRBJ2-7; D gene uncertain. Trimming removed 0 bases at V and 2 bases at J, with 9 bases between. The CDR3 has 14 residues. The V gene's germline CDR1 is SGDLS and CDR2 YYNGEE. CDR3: CASSVEEQTYEQYF. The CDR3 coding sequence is TGTGCCAGCAGCGTAGAGGAACAGACCTACGAGCAGTACTTC.

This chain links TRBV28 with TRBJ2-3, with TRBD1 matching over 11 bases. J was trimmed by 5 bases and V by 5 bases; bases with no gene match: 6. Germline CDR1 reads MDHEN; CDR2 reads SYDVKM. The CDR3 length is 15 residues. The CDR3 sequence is CASSGPGQGGDTQYF. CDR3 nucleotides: TGTGCCAGCAGTGGCCCGGGACAGGGGGGAGATACGCAGTATTTT.

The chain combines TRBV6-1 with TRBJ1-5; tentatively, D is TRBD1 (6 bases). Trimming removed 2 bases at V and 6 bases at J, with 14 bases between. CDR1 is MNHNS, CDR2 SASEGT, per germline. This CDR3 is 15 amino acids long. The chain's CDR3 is CASSERGGAGQPQHF. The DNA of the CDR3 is TGTGCCAGCAGTGAACGGGGGGGGGCAGGTCAGCCCCAGCATTTT.

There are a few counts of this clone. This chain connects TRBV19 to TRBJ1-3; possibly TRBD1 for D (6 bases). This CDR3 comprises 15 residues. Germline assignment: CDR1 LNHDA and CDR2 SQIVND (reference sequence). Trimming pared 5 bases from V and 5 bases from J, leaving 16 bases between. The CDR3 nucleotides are TGTGCCAGTAGTCTTACCGGGACAAGGAGAAACACCATATATTTT. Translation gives CASSLTGTRRNTIYF.

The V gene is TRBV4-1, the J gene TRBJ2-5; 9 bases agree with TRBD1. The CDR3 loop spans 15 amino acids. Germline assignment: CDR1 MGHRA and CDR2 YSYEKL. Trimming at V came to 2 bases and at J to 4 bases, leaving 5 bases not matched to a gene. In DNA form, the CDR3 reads TGCGCCAGCAGCCAACGACAGGGGGGGCGAGAGACCCAGTACTTC. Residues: CASSQRQGGRETQYF.

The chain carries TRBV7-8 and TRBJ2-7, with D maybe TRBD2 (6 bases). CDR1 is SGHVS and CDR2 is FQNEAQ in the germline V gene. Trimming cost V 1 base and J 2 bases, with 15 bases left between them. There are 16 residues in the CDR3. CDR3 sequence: CASSLESGLLPYEQYF. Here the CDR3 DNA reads TGTGCCAGCAGCTTAGAATCGGGACTCTTGCCCTACGAGCAGTACTTC. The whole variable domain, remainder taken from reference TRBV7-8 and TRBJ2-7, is GAGVSQSPRYKVAKRGQDVALRCDPISGHVSLFWYQQALGQGPEFLTYFQNEAQLDKSGLPSDRFFAERPEGSVSTLKIQRTQQEDSAVYLCASSLESGLLPYEQYFGPGTRLTVT.

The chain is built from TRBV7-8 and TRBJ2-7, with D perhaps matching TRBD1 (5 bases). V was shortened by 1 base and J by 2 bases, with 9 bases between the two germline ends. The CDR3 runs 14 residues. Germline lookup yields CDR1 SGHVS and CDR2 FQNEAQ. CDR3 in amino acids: CASSLGVRAYEQYF. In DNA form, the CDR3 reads TGTGCCAGCAGCTTAGGGGTCAGGGCCTACGAGCAGTACTTC.

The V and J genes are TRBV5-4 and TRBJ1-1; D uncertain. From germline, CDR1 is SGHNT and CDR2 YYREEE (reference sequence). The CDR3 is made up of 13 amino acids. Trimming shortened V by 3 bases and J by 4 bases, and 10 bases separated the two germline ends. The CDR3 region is CASSSSGFTEAFF. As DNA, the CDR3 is TGTGCCAGCAGCTCTTCCGGGTTCACTGAAGCTTTCTTT.

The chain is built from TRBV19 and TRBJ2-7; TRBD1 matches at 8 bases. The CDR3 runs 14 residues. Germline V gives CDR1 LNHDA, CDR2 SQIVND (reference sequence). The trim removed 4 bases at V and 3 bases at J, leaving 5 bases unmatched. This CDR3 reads CASSTGQGFYEQYF. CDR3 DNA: TGTGCCAGTAGTACAGGACAGGGCTTCTACGAGCAGTACTTC.

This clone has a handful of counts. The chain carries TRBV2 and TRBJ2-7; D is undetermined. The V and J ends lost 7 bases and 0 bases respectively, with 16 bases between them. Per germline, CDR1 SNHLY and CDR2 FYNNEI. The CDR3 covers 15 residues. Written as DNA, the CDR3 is TGTGCCAGCATACCCGCAAGTGCCAGCTCCTACGAGCAGTACTTC. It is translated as CASIPASASSYEQYF.

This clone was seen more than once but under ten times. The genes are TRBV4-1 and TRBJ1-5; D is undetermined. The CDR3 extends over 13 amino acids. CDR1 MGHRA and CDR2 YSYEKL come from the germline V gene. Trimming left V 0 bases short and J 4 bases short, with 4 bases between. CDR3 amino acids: CASSQDSNQPQHF. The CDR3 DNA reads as TGCGCCAGCAGCCAAGATTCAAATCAGCCCCAGCATTTT.

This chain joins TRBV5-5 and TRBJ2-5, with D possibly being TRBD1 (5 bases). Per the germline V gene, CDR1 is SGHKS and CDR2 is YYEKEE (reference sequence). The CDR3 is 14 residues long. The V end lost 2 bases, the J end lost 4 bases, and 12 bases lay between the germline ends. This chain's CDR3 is CASSLVPTAETQYF. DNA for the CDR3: TGTGCCAGCAGCTTAGTACCGACAGCAGAGACCCAGTACTTC.

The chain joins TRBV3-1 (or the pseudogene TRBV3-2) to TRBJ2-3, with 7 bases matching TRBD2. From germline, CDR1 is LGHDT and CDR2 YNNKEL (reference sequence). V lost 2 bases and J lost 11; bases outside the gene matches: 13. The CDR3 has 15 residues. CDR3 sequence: CASSQFRVGLVMQYF. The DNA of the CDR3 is TGTGCCAGCAGCCAATTTCGGGTTGGACTAGTAATGCAGTATTTT.

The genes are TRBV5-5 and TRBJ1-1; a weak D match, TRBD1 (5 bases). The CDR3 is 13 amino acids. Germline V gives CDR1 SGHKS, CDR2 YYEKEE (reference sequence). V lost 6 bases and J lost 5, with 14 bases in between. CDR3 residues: CASTGTKGTEAFF. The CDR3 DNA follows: TGTGCCAGCACGGGGACTAAAGGGACTGAAGCTTTCTTT.

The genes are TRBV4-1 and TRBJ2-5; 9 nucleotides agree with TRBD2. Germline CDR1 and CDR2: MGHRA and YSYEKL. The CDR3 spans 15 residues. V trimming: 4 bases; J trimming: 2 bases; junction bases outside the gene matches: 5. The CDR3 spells CASSPRLADQETQYF. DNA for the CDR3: TGCGCCAGCAGCCCTAGACTAGCGGATCAAGAGACCCAGTACTTC.

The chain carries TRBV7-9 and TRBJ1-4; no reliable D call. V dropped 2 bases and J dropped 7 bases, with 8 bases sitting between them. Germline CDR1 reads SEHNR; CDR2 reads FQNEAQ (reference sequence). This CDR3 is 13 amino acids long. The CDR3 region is CASSLLRGEKLFF. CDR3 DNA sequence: TGTGCCAGCAGCTTACTACGTGGTGAAAAACTGTTTTTT.

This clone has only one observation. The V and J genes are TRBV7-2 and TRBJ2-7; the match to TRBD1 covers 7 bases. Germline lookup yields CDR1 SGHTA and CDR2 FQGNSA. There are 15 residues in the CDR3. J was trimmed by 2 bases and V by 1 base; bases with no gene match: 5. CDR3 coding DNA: TGTGCCAGCAGCTTAGTACAGGGGCCCCCCTACGAGCAGTACTTC. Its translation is CASSLVQGPPYEQYF.

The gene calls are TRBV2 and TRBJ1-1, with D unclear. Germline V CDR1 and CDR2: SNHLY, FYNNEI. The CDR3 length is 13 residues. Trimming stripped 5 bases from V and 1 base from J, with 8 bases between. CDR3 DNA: TGTGCCAGCAGTTCCTCGGGGAACACTGAAGCTTTCTTT. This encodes CASSSSGNTEAFF.